A selection of T cell receptor beta chains follows, all from one sample in a study of CDR3 diversity in severe acne. TCRdb itself ran the PCR reads through MiXCR, one entry per CDR3 protein. The sample has approximately 79,000 distinct CDR3 sequences; 45% to 50% are singletons. The specimen sequenced was blood. The receptors here all came from a male donor in good health, serving as a control. Both conserved end residues are part of each CDR3. The order of the fields is CDR3 length, clone size, V gene, CDR3 protein. Some rows mark clone size as missing; the rest say once, few, many or name a class of expanded clone.

cdr3_length: 15; clone_size: few; v_call: TRBV2; cdr3_aa: CASSSPTATNEKLFF
cdr3_length: 15; clone_size: -; v_call: TRBV28; cdr3_aa: CASSLWRQGGPPLHF
cdr3_length: 16; clone_size: many; v_call: TRBV28; cdr3_aa: CASSPGGGAGANVLTF
cdr3_length: 13; clone_size: few; v_call: TRBV18; cdr3_aa: CASSGGLYNEQFF
cdr3_length: 15; clone_size: -; v_call: TRBV5-1; cdr3_aa: CASSLSDRTLNIQYF
cdr3_length: 14; clone_size: -; v_call: TRBV10-3; cdr3_aa: CAISEGADRYGYTF
cdr3_length: 15; clone_size: -; v_call: TRBV5-6; cdr3_aa: CASSAGTSGIYEQYF
cdr3_length: 15; clone_size: -; v_call: TRBV7-9; cdr3_aa: CASSLGAGGVYEQYF
cdr3_length: 14; clone_size: -; v_call: TRBV10-3; cdr3_aa: CASRGHGAYYEQYF
cdr3_length: 17; clone_size: -; v_call: TRBV24-1; cdr3_aa: CATSDGGGGRQAGEQFF
cdr3_length: 17; clone_size: few; v_call: TRBV25-1; cdr3_aa: CASSGPGGTGASYEQYF